This T cell receptor beta chain was recovered during a study of T cell repertoires in cytomegalovirus infection. Study outcomes and limitations: It was HLA-C-restricted CMV-specific TCR beta clonotypes that dominated the response ex vivo.

Via MiXCR, TCRdb re-called the reads, giving one row per CDR3 protein. The sample records about 770,000 distinct CDR3 sequences, around 29% being singletons. CDR1 is SGHVT and CDR2 is SQSDAQ in the germline V gene. This CDR3 is built from 14 residues. Trimming pared 1 base from V and 12 bases from J, leaving 15 bases between. Notes on this clonotype: Its target is unknown.

The sequence derives from a human donor in good health (CMV status not recorded). Some clones in this sample may be carry-over from other donors' samples. This material consisted of cultured CD8+ T cells from PBMCs, taken from culture after CMV antigen stimulation. V is TRBV7-4 and J is TRBJ1-4; D is possibly TRBD1 (5 bases). The CDR3 DNA reads TGTGCCAGCAGCTTAGTGGGGGGTATTGGAGAACTGTTTTTT. Protein sequence: CASSLVGGIGELFF.